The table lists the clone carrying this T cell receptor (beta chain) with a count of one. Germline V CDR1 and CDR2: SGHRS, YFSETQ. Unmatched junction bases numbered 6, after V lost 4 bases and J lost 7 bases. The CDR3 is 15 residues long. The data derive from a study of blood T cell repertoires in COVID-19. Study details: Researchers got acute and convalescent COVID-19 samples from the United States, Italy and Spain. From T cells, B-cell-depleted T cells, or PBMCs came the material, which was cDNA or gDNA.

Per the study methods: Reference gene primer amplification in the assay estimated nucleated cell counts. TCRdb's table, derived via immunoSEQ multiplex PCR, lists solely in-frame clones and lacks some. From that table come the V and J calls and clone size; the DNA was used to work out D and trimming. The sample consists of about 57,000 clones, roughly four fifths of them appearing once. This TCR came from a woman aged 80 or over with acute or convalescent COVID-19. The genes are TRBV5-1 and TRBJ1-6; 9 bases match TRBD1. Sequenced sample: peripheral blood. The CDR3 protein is CASSPGDRANSPLHF. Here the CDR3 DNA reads TGCGCCAGCAGCCCAGGGGACAGGGCCAATTCACCCCTCCACTTT.